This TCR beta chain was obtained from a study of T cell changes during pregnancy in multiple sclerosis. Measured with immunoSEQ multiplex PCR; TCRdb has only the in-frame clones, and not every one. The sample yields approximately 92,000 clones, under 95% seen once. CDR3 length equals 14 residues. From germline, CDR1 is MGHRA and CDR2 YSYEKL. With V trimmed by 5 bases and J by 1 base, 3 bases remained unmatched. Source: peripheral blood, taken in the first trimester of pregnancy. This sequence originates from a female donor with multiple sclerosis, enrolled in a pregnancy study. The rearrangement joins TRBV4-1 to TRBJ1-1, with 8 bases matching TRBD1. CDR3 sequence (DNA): TGCGCCAGCAGCTCCGACAGGGGGAACACTGAAGCTTTCTTT. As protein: CASSSDRGNTEAFF.